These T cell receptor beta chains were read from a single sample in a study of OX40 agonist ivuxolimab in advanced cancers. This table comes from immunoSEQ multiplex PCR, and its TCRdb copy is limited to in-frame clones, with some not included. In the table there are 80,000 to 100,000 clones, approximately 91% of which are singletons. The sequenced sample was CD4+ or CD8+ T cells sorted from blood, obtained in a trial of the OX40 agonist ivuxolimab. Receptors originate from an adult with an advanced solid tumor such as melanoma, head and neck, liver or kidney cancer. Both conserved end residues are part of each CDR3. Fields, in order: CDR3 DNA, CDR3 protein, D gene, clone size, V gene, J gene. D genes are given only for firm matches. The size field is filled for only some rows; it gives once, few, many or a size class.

DNA: TGCGCCAGCAGCCCGACCGGCACAGGGGCCAAGAGCACAGATACGCAGTATTTT; CDR3: CASSPTGTGAKSTDTQYF; D: TRBD1; size: once; V: TRBV5-1; J: TRBJ2-3
DNA: TGTGCCAGCAGATGGGGGACTCTACCAGGAGGGGAGCAGTTCTTC; CDR3: CASRWGTLPGGEQFF; D: .; size: .; V: TRBV2; J: TRBJ2-1
DNA: TGTGCCAGCAGCTTGGGGGGCAACACTGAAGCTTTCTTT; CDR3: CASSLGGNTEAFF; D: .; size: .; V: TRBV11-1; J: TRBJ1-1
DNA: TGTGCCAGCAGCCAAGTGGCGAGCCAGGGGACCCAGTACTTC; CDR3: CASSQVASQGTQYF; D: .; size: .; V: TRBV4-2; J: TRBJ2-5
DNA: TGTGCCAGCAGTCCTTTCCAGGCCGATAATTCACCCCTCCACTTT; CDR3: CASSPFQADNSPLHF; D: .; size: .; V: TRBV28; J: TRBJ1-6
DNA: TGTGCCAGCAGCGCTGGACAGGGGGCAAATCAGCCCCAGCATTTT; CDR3: CASSAGQGANQPQHF; D: TRBD1; size: few; V: TRBV13; J: TRBJ1-5
DNA: TGCGCCAGCAGCACCCAGCCCGGAGAGACCCAGTACTTC; CDR3: CASSTQPGETQYF; D: .; size: .; V: TRBV5-1; J: TRBJ2-5
DNA: TGTGCCACCAAACCCGGGACAGGGGTTTTGAACACTGAAGCTTTCTTT; CDR3: CATKPGTGVLNTEAFF; D: TRBD1; size: .; V: TRBV28; J: TRBJ1-1
DNA: TGTGCCAGCAGTGAAGTCAGGACGGGAGATACGCAGTATTTT; CDR3: CASSEVRTGDTQYF; D: .; size: .; V: TRBV6-1; J: TRBJ2-3
DNA: TGTGCCAGCCGATCGTCAGGGTCGGGGTACAATGAGCAGTTCTTC; CDR3: CASRSSGSGYNEQFF; D: .; size: .; V: TRBV6-1; J: TRBJ2-1
DNA: TGTGCCAGCAGCCAGGACAGGGGGGAGACCCAGTACTTC; CDR3: CASSQDRGETQYF; D: TRBD1; size: .; V: TRBV7-8; J: TRBJ2-5
DNA: TGTGCCAGCAGACCCGGACTAGCGGGAGTCGAGCAGTACTTC; CDR3: CASRPGLAGVEQYF; D: TRBD2; size: .; V: TRBV28; J: TRBJ2-7
DNA: TGTGCCAGCAGTTTCCAGGGGGCCTACGAGCAGTACTTC; CDR3: CASSFQGAYEQYF; D: TRBD1; size: few; V: TRBV6-5; J: TRBJ2-7
DNA: TGTGCCAGCAGTGGGACAGGGATTAATGAAAAACTGTTTTTT; CDR3: CASSGTGINEKLFF; D: TRBD1; size: .; V: TRBV28; J: TRBJ1-4
DNA: TGCAGTGCCCCCTTGGTGACGGCCCAGTACTTC; CDR3: CSAPLVTAQYF; D: .; size: .; V: TRBV20-1; J: TRBJ2-5
DNA: TGTGCCAGCAGCTTACAGGGAGGGGGCACTGAAGCTTTCTTT; CDR3: CASSLQGGGTEAFF; D: .; size: once; V: TRBV7-9; J: TRBJ1-1